This T cell receptor (beta chain) came from a study of PD-1 blockade in classical Hodgkin lymphoma. Study results and limitations: Compared with healthy donors, newly diagnosed patients reportedly showed lower baseline TCR diversity. Possible causes of repertoire differences, disease activity or prior therapy, remain undefined. Baseline diversity resembling that of newly diagnosed patients was seen in complete responders.

Data came from immunoSEQ multiplex PCR; TCRdb stores just in-frame clones and leaves some out. Of tens of thousands of clones in the sample, 60% to 80% were seen once. As regards this clone: Its antigen remains unknown.

The CDR3 extends over 17 amino acids. Trimming removed 4 bases from V and 0 bases from J, with 16 bases in between. Germline-derived CDR1 and CDR2 are MDHEN and SYDVKM. The sample's time point: cycle 4 day 1 (C4D1), after around six weeks of nivolumab. After autologous stem cell transplantation all patients relapsed, and prior brentuximab vedotin exposure differed between cohorts. Complete response, partial response or progressive disease made up the best responses. The sample here was peripheral blood mononuclear cells (PBMCs), taken before the fourth cycle of nivolumab. This TCR was recovered from a human donor with classical Hodgkin lymphoma. This chain connects TRBV28 to TRBJ1-5; maybe TRBD1 (6 bases). The CDR3 loop is CASSSPWGATSNQPQHF. The CDR3 DNA sequence: TGTGCCAGCAGTTCCCCGTGGGGGGCAACTAGCAATCAGCCCCAGCATTTT.